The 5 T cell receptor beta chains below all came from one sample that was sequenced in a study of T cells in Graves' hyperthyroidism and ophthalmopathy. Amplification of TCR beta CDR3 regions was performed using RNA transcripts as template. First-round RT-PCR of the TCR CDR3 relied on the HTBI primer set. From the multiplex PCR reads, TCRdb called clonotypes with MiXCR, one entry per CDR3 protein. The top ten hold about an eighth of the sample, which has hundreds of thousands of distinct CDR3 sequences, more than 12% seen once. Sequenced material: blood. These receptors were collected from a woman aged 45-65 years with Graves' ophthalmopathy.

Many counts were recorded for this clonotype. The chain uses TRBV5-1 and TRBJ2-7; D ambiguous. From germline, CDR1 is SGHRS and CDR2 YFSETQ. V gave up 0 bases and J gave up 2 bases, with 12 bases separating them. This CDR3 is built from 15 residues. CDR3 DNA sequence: TGCGCCAGCAGCTTGGGAAGTAAAGGGACCTACGAGCAGTACTTC. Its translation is CASSLGSKGTYEQYF. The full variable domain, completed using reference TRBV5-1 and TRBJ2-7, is KAGVTQTPRYLIKTRGQQVTLSCSPISGHRSVSWYQQTPGQGLQFLFEYFSETQRNKGNFPGRFSGRQFSNSRSEMNVSTLELGDSALYLCASSLGSKGTYEQYFGPGTRLTVT.

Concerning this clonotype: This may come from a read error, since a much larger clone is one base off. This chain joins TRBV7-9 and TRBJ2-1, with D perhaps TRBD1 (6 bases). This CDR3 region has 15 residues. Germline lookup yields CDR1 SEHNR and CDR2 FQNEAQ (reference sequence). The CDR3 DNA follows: TGTACCAGCAGCTTAGCGAACAGGGTATTCAATGAGCAGTTCTTC. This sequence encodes CTSSLANRVFNEQFF.

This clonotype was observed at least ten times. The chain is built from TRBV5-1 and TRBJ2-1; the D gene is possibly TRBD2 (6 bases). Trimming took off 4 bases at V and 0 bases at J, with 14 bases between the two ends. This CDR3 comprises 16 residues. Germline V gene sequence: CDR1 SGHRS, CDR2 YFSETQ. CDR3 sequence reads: CASSPGSSGSYNEQFF. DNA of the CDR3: TGCGCCAGCAGCCCAGGAAGTAGCGGCTCCTACAATGAGCAGTTCTTC.

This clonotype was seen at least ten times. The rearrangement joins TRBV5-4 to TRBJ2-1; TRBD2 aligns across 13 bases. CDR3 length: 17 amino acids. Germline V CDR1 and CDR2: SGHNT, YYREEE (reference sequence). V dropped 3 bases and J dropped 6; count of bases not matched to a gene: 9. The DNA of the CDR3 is TGTGCCAGCAGCTCCGGACTAGCGGGAGAAATAGTCAATGAGCAGTTCTTC. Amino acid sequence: CASSSGLAGEIVNEQFF.

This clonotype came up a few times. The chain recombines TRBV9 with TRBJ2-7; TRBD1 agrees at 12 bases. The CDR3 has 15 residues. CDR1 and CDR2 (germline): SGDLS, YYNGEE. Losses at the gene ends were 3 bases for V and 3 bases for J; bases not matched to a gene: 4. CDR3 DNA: TGTGCCAGCAGCGCCGGGACAGGGGGCATCTACGAGCAGTACTTC. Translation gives CASSAGTGGIYEQYF.